This T cell receptor beta chain was retrieved from a study of molecular identifiers for immune sequencing clone quantification. MiXCR, applied by TCRdb to the PCR reads, yields one record per CDR3 protein. The sample contains about 8,300 distinct CDR3 sequences, approximately 31% of which appear only once. This clonotype was picked up a small number of times. Its antigen is still unknown. The study's findings and limits: Clones exceeding 20 RNA copies carried over 97% of effector molecules but under 1% of naive-cell molecules.

Germline values: CDR1 MNHEY, CDR2 SVGAGI. With V trimmed by 0 bases and J by 0 bases, 11 bases remained unmatched. The CDR3 totals 20 residues. The rearrangement links TRBV6-5 to TRBJ2-6; 7 positions agree with TRBD1. The TCR originated in a human donor in good health. Some libraries in this study had Jurkat cell RNA spiked in. The material sequenced was naive CD8+ T cells from blood, with Jurkat cell RNA spiked in. Regarding subset: FACS-sorted CD8+CD4-CCR7+CD45RA+ naive T cells. CDR3: CASSYSFWDSISSGANVLTF. The CDR3 nucleotides read TGTGCCAGCAGTTACTCCTTTTGGGACAGCATCAGCTCTGGGGCCAACGTCCTGACTTTC.